The 28 T cell receptor beta chains below were found in one sample sequenced in a study of beta chain features in type 1 diabetes. All of the isolated RNA was reverse transcribed, so expressed TCRB transcripts were sequenced. Measured with immunoSEQ multiplex PCR; TCRdb has only the in-frame clones, and not every one. The repertoire has nearly 350,000 clones, less than 9.5% of them found once; the top ten carry 0.44%. The sequencing input was central memory CD4+ T cells from blood. Every receptor here comes from a woman under 30 in good health.

This clone was recorded at least ten times. The same CDR3 also results from other DNA sequences found in this sample. The V call is TRBV7-2, the J call TRBJ2-3; no reliable D call. CDR1 is SGHTA and CDR2 is FQGNSA in the germline V gene. V shed 5 bases and J shed 2 bases, with 5 bases lying between them. This CDR3 region has 12 residues. The CDR3 loop reads CASSRSTDTQYF. CDR3 DNA: TGTGCCAGCAGCCGGTCCACAGATACGCAGTATTTT.

In this sample, this clone turned up a few times. The V call is TRBV29-1, the J call TRBJ2-2; 9 bases map to TRBD1. The CDR3 covers 14 residues. Per germline, CDR1 SQVTM and CDR2 ANQGSEA. V lost 4 bases to trimming and J lost 7 bases; unmatched junction nucleotides: 7. CDR3 amino acids: CSVVPGQGIGELFF. CDR3 in DNA: TGCAGCGTTGTGCCCGGACAGGGGATCGGGGAGCTGTTTTTT.

This clone has more than one count but fewer than ten. The chain links TRBV18 to TRBJ2-1; 10 bases line up with TRBD2. The CDR3 sequence is 20 residues long. Germline V gene lookup returns CDR1 KGHSH and CDR2 LQKENI. Trimming removed 3 bases from V and 9 bases from J; junction bases left unmatched: 23. As DNA, the CDR3 is TGTGCCAGCTCACCGCTTGGACAGACCCGGAGGGCTAGCGGGAGCCCTGAGCAGTTCTTC. As protein: CASSPLGQTRRASGSPEQFF.

This clone was found many times. The chain employs TRBV4-3 and TRBJ1-4, with D uncertain. CDR1 LGHNA and CDR2 YSLEER come from the germline V gene. The CDR3 is 14 amino acids. The V gene lost 2 bases and the J gene lost 8 bases, with 12 bases spanning the gap. The CDR3 DNA follows: TGCGCCAGCAGCCAAAGATGGGAACGGGAAAAACTGTTTTTT. It encodes CASSQRWEREKLFF.

This clone has only a few counts. This chain links TRBV29-1 with TRBJ2-1; D remains ambiguous. Trimming stripped 3 bases from V and 1 base from J, with 10 bases between. Per germline, CDR1 SQVTM and CDR2 ANQGSEA. The CDR3 consists of 14 residues. The CDR3 is CSVDPHFSYNEQFF. The CDR3 region has the DNA TGCAGCGTTGATCCCCACTTTTCCTACAATGAGCAGTTCTTC.

The sample holds a few counts of this clone. The rearrangement joins TRBV2 to TRBJ1-5; TRBD1 matches 7 bases. Germline trimming cut 6 bases from V and 7 bases from J; bases unmatched to any gene: 6. The CDR3 consists of 13 residues. From germline, CDR1 is SNHLY and CDR2 FYNNEI. The CDR3 loop reads CASRPTGRQPQHF. As DNA, the CDR3 is TGTGCCAGCAGACCGACAGGGAGACAGCCCCAGCATTTT.

This clone was detected only a few times. The chain carries TRBV6-5 and TRBJ2-1, with D perhaps assigned TRBD1 or TRBD2 (5 bases each). This CDR3 spans 13 amino acids. Looked up from germline, CDR1 is MNHEY and CDR2 is SVGAGI. Trimming took off 2 bases at V and 8 bases at J, with 10 bases between the two ends. The CDR3: CASSYNGAYEQFF. CDR3 sequence (DNA): TGTGCCAGCAGTTACAACGGGGCTTATGAGCAGTTCTTC.

Only a few counts were recorded for this clone. The chain is built from TRBV28 and TRBJ2-1; D call uncertain. The CDR3 sequence is 12 residues long. Between the trimmed V and J ends, which lost 4 bases and 8 bases, there was a span of 9 bases. Germline CDR1 is MDHEN and CDR2 is SYDVKM. CDR3 loop: CASSSGWHEQFF. CDR3 sequence (DNA): TGTGCCAGCAGTTCGGGCTGGCATGAGCAGTTCTTC.

This clone was seen only a few times. This chain joins TRBV20-1 and TRBJ2-1; D is perhaps TRBD1 (5 bases). Germline values: CDR1 DFQATT, CDR2 SNEGSKA (reference sequence). Trimming took off 3 bases at V and 6 bases at J, with 6 bases between the two ends. The CDR3 contains 11 residues. CDR3 sequence reads: CSASQGNEQFF. CDR3 bases: TGCAGTGCTAGCCAGGGCAATGAGCAGTTCTTC.

This chain uses TRBV7-2 with TRBJ2-2; TRBD1 agrees at 7 bases. The CDR3 is made up of 14 amino acids. The germline gives CDR1 SGHTA, CDR2 FQGNSA. V gave up 2 bases and J gave up 7 bases; unmatched junction bases: 4. The CDR3 DNA follows: TGTGCCAGCAGCTTAAAGGGGGCGGGCGGGGAGCTGTTTTTT. Its protein is CASSLKGAGGELFF.

This clone was detected only a few times. The chain joins TRBV10-3 to TRBJ2-7; 10 bases are shared with TRBD1. From germline, CDR1 is ENHRY and CDR2 SYGVKD. The CDR3 totals 16 residues. The trim removed 3 bases at V and 6 bases at J, leaving 11 bases unmatched. In DNA form, the CDR3 reads TGTGCCATCAGTGACTCCAAAGGGACAGGGGTTGGCGAGCAGTACTTC. Translated: CAISDSKGTGVGEQYF.

The chain carries TRBV7-9 and TRBJ1-1, with a weak D call TRBD1 (5 bases). The CDR3 sequence is 16 residues long. Trimming shortened V by 0 bases and J by 7 bases, and 18 bases separated the two germline ends. Germline V gives CDR1 SEHNR, CDR2 FQNEAQ (reference sequence). The CDR3 coding sequence is TGTGCCAGCAGCTTAGCGTCAGTGGGGGGGAGAAGTGAAGCTTTCTTT. It translates to CASSLASVGGRSEAFF.

The gene calls are TRBV10-3 and TRBJ2-7, with TRBD2 matching 7 bases. The V gene end was trimmed by 7 bases and the J gene end by 2 bases; junction bases not matched to a gene: 8. The length of the CDR3 is 14 residues. CDR1 and CDR2 from the germline V gene are ENHRY and SYGVKD. The CDR3 nucleotides are TGTGCCATCAAGTCCAGCGGGACCACCTACGAGCAGTACTTC. Its protein product is CAIKSSGTTYEQYF.

The table lists this clone with a few counts. This chain links TRBV29-1 with TRBJ2-7, with TRBD1 identical over 10 bases. The V gene's germline CDR1 is SQVTM and CDR2 ANQGSEA. J lost 5 bases, V lost 5 bases, and 18 bases had no gene match. This CDR3 has 17 amino acids. The CDR3 DNA sequence: TGCAGCGTTCAGACGGGCCGGGACAGGGGCCTTAGGGACGAGCAGTACTTC. Protein: CSVQTGRDRGLRDEQYF.

This sequence joins TRBV7-2 and TRBJ1-1; D not resolved. CDR3 length equals 13 residues. CDR1 SGHTA and CDR2 FQGNSA come from the germline V gene. The germline V and J ends were trimmed by 4 bases and 5 bases, with 11 bases remaining between them. CDR3 in DNA: TGTGCCAGCAGCTCCGCCTCATATACTGAAGCTTTCTTT. Translation: CASSSASYTEAFF.

There are many counts of this clone. The gene calls are TRBV2 and TRBJ2-6; D gene ambiguous. The germline gives CDR1 SNHLY, CDR2 FYNNEI. V was trimmed by 8 bases and J by 0 bases, leaving 5 bases between them. This CDR3 comprises 13 residues. The CDR3 sequence: CASHSSGANVLTF. CDR3 sequence (DNA): TGTGCCAGCCACAGCTCTGGGGCCAACGTCCTGACTTTC.

V gene TRBV4-3 combines with J gene TRBJ1-2; no clear D gene. Germline V lookup: CDR1 LGHNA, CDR2 YSLEER. The V end lost 0 bases, the J end lost 4 bases, and 15 bases lay between the germline ends. The CDR3 length is 16 residues. CDR3 sequence (DNA): TGCGCCAGCAGCCAAGATATCGGGGAAGTAGGCTATGGCTACACCTTC. Its translation: CASSQDIGEVGYGYTF.

The V gene is TRBV5-5, the J gene TRBJ2-7; 7 bases line up with TRBD1. V dropped 4 bases and J dropped 4; count of bases not matched to a gene: 8. Germline V gene sequence: CDR1 SGHKS, CDR2 YYEKEE (reference sequence). This CDR3 is 14 amino acids long. This CDR3 is CASSLGQDLYEQYF. As DNA, the CDR3 is TGTGCCAGCAGCCTCGGACAGGATTTATACGAGCAGTACTTC. The full variable domain, completed using reference TRBV5-5 and TRBJ2-7, is DAGVTQSPTHLIKTRGQQVTLRCSPISGHKSVSWYQQVLGQGPQFIFQYYEKEERGRGNFPDRFSARQFPNYSSELNVNALLLGDSALYLCASSLGQDLYEQYFGPGTRLTVT.

This chain uses TRBV6-5 with TRBJ1-5, with 8 bases fitting TRBD1. V shed 5 bases and J 3 bases; nucleotides not matched to a gene: 3. Germline V gene data show CDR1 as MNHEY and CDR2 as SVGAGI. This CDR3 is built from 14 residues. The CDR3 spells CASSGTGFNQPQHF. CDR3 nucleotide sequence: TGTGCCAGCAGTGGGACAGGCTTCAATCAGCCCCAGCATTTT.

The table lists this clone with many counts. The chain joins TRBV19 to TRBJ1-2; the D is unclear. Germline V gives CDR1 LNHDA, CDR2 SQIVND (reference sequence). The CDR3 totals 12 residues. V gave up 3 bases and J gave up 6 bases, with 8 bases separating them. CDR3 loop: CASSMSANGYTF. The CDR3 DNA sequence: TGTGCCAGTAGTATGAGCGCCAATGGCTACACCTTC.

This sequence joins TRBV7-8 and TRBJ1-5, with D maybe TRBD1 (5 bases). The germline CDR1 and CDR2 sequences are SGHVS and FQNEAQ. V lost 4 bases, J lost 4 bases, and 14 bases lay in between. The CDR3 contains 15 residues. The CDR3 protein is CASSSGRGGNQPQHF. The CDR3 DNA follows: TGTGCCAGCAGCTCCGGGCGCGGGGGAAATCAGCCCCAGCATTTT.

This clone was counted only a few times. The chain couples TRBV5-4 to TRBJ2-5, with 12 bases lining up with TRBD2. The length of the CDR3 is 17 residues. In germline, CDR1 is SGHNT, CDR2 YYREEE (reference sequence). The junction had 8 bases not matched to a gene; V was cut back by 0 bases and J by 5 bases. The DNA of the CDR3 is TGTGCCAGCAGCTTGGCCGATGGACTAGCGGGACGTGAGACCCAGTACTTC. It translates to CASSLADGLAGRETQYF.

Many counts were recorded for this clone. This rearrangement joins TRBV7-2 to TRBJ2-5, with D perhaps TRBD1 (6 bases). Germline V CDR1 and CDR2: SGHTA, FQGNSA. The CDR3 totals 13 residues. The V and J ends lost 5 bases and 4 bases respectively, with 11 bases between them. CDR3 in DNA: TGTGCCAGCAGCCATTTCAGGGGAGAGACCCAGTACTTC. It specifies CASSHFRGETQYF.

This chain joins TRBV2 and TRBJ2-1; TRBD1 is a possible D gene (5 bases). Trimming shortened V by 8 bases and J by 8 bases, and 16 bases separated the two germline ends. Germline V gene sequence: CDR1 SNHLY, CDR2 FYNNEI. The length of the CDR3 is 13 residues. CDR3 sequence reads: CASRYQGNDEQFF. The CDR3 coding sequence is TGTGCCAGCCGGTATCAGGGAAACGATGAGCAGTTCTTC.

This clone was seen repeatedly, ten times or more. This chain joins TRBV2 and TRBJ1-2; 9 bases match TRBD1. The CDR3 totals 12 residues. The junction had 2 bases not matched to a gene; V was cut back by 8 bases and J by 4 bases. Germline V lookup: CDR1 SNHLY, CDR2 FYNNEI. CDR3 amino acids: CASGDRVYGYTF. DNA for the CDR3: TGTGCCAGCGGGGACAGGGTCTATGGCTACACCTTC.

This clone was counted between two and nine times. V usage is TRBV7-9 and J usage is TRBJ1-2, with D uncertain. Looked up from germline, CDR1 is SEHNR and CDR2 is FQNEAQ (reference sequence). The germline V and J ends were trimmed by 4 bases and 8 bases, with 5 bases remaining between them. There are 10 residues in the CDR3. CDR3 sequence: CASSSTGYTF. CDR3 DNA: TGTGCCAGCAGCTCGACCGGCTACACCTTC.

This clone was observed a few times. The chain has TRBV4-2 and TRBJ1-4; D call uncertain. The V gene lost 0 bases and the J gene lost 0 bases, with 5 bases spanning the gap. The CDR3 is 15 amino acids. Germline V gives CDR1 LGHNA, CDR2 YNFKEQ. Here the CDR3 reads CASSQDRATNEKLFF. The CDR3 bases are TGTGCCAGCAGCCAAGACAGAGCAACTAATGAAAAACTGTTTTTT.

This rearrangement joins TRBV4-2 to TRBJ2-1, with D perhaps matching TRBD2 (6 bases). The germline V gene has CDR1 LGHNA and CDR2 YNFKEQ. V lost 1 base, J lost 5 bases, and 9 bases lay in between. This CDR3 is 14 amino acids long. The CDR3 reads CASSQGLDHNEQFF. CDR3 sequence (DNA): TGTGCCAGCAGCCAAGGACTAGATCACAATGAGCAGTTCTTC.